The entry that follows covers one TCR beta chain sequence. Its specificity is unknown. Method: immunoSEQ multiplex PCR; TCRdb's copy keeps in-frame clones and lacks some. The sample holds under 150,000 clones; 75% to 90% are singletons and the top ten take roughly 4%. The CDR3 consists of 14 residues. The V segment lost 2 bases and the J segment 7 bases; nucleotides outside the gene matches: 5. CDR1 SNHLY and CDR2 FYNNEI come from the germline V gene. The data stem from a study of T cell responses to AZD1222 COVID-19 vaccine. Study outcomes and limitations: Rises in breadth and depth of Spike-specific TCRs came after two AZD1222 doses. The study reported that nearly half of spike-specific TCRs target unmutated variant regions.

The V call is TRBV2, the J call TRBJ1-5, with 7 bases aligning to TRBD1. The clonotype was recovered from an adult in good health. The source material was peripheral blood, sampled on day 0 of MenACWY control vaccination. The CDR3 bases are TGTGCCAGCAGTGAACAGGGGGTGGGACAGCCCCAGCATTTT. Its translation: CASSEQGVGQPQHF.